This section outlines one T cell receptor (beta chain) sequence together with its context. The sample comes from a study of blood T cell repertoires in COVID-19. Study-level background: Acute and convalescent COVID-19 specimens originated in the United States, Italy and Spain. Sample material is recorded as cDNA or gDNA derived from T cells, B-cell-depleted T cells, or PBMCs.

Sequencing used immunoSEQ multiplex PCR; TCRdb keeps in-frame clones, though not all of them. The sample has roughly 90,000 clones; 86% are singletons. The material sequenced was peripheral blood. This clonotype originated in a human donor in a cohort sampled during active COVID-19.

The CDR3 coding sequence is TGTGCCAGCAGCGTAGTCAACAGGGTTAATTCACCCCTCCACTTT. It specifies CASSVVNRVNSPLHF. The chain couples TRBV9 to TRBJ1-6; possibly TRBD1 for D (6 bases). The CDR3 covers 15 residues. Germline V gene lookup returns CDR1 SGDLS and CDR2 YYNGEE. Between the trimmed V and J ends, which lost 0 bases and 6 bases, there was a span of 10 bases.